This T cell receptor (beta chain) was identified in a study of blood T cell repertoires in COVID-19. This clone was seen only once. Generated by immunoSEQ multiplex PCR, the TCRdb table keeps only in-frame clones and is missing some. The repertoire holds about 160,000 clones, with 60% to 80% as singletons. V was trimmed by 0 bases and J by 5 bases, leaving 15 bases between them. Germline lookup yields CDR1 SGHRS and CDR2 YFSETQ. The CDR3 totals 15 residues. The source material was peripheral blood. The sequence was obtained from a man aged 70 or older with acute or convalescent COVID-19. J is TRBJ2-7 and V is TRBV5-1, with D hard to call. CDR3 residues: CASSLDVRISHEQYF. For the CDR3, the DNA is TGCGCCAGCAGCTTGGATGTCAGGATTTCCCACGAGCAGTACTTC.